This TCR beta chain was sequenced for a study of blood T cell repertoires in COVID-19. The CDR3 spans 15 residues. CDR1 is SGHRS and CDR2 is YFSETQ in the germline V gene. Trimming at V came to 0 bases and at J to 3 bases, leaving 4 bases not matched to a gene. Repertoires were generated with immunoSEQ multiplex PCR, while TCRdb's copy carries only in-frame clones and drops some. In the table there are about 480,000 clones, around 85% of which are singletons. Input material: PBMCs or T cells enriched from blood (not recorded which). This sequence originates from a woman aged 55 to 70 who had recovered from COVID-19. The chain carries TRBV5-1 and TRBJ2-5, with 8 bases fitting TRBD1. The CDR3 region is CASSLALGQEETQYF. The CDR3 bases are TGCGCCAGCAGCTTGGCCTTGGGACAGGAAGAGACCCAGTACTTC. The full variable domain, its missing parts supplied by reference TRBV5-1 and TRBJ2-5, is KAGVTQTPRYLIKTRGQQVTLSCSPISGHRSVSWYQQTPGQGLQFLFEYFSETQRNKGNFPGRFSGRQFSNSRSEMNVSTLELGDSALYLCASSLALGQEETQYFGPGTRLLVL.